Listed below are T cell receptor beta chains from one sample, sequenced in a study of T cell responses to AZD1222 COVID-19 vaccine. Method: immunoSEQ multiplex PCR; TCRdb's copy keeps in-frame clones and lacks some. The sample lists 130,000 or so clones, approximately 90% seen once, with approximately 3.1% in the top ten. The sample consisted of peripheral blood, taken on day 0 of AZD1222 vaccination. The receptors shown here come from an adult in good health. Both conserved end residues are trimmed from each CDR3. Each record gives: J gene, V gene, clone size, CDR3 length, CDR3 protein. Only part of the rows carry a size: once, few, many, or a class if the clone is expanded.

TRBJ1-1 | TRBV7-2 | . | 13 | ASSQDRGRGTEAF
TRBJ1-1 | TRBV28 | few | 10 | ACTGAGTEAF
TRBJ1-3 | TRBV14 | . | 14 | ASSPGDGRSGNTIY
TRBJ2-4 | TRBV9 | . | 14 | ASSVSSGGARDIQY
TRBJ2-7 | TRBV21-1 | once | 13 | ANPPGGLFGSEQY
TRBJ1-3 | TRBV28 | . | 13 | ASSPLGPSGNTIY
TRBJ2-2 | TRBV6-5 | . | 11 | ASSPGSAGELF
TRBJ2-5 | TRBV25-1 | . | 11 | ASSEWLRETQY
TRBJ2-2 | TRBV4-3 | . | 13 | ASSQAQGAGGELF
TRBJ1-5 | TRBV27 | . | 14 | ASSPPGWPGDQPQH
TRBJ2-3 | TRBV6-5 | . | 13 | ASSSPSGSTDTQY
TRBJ2-2 | TRBV7-8 | . | 15 | ASSLVLVVDRSGELF
TRBJ1-1 | TRBV11-3 | . | 13 | ASSPGQGRGTEAF
TRBJ2-1 | TRBV4-1 | once | 13 | ASSRSGGAYNEQF
TRBJ1-2 | TRBV9 | few | 14 | ASSVGREELSYGYT
TRBJ2-5 | TRBV19 | once | 10 | ASSIGSETQY
TRBJ2-6 | TRBV27 | . | 13 | ASTSGSSGANVLT
TRBJ2-7 | TRBV12-5 | . | 13 | ASGLVDGSGYEQY
TRBJ2-5 | TRBV19 | . | 14 | ASSSRTGTRQETQY
TRBJ1-5 | TRBV7-6 | . | 12 | ASSFDAVSQPQH
TRBJ1-2 | TRBV28 | . | 11 | ASTPPGLYGYT
TRBJ1-4 | TRBV5-1 | . | 13 | ASSPWTGFNEKLF
TRBJ1-2 | TRBV7-2 | once | 13 | ASSFGQGLASGYT
TRBJ2-7 | TRBV4-1 | . | 13 | ASSRFTGSIYEQY
TRBJ2-1 | TRBV19 | . | 15 | ASTSQSTSGPYNEQF
TRBJ1-1 | TRBV5-1 | once | 11 | ASSFKGNAEAF
TRBJ2-2 | TRBV5-1 | . | 12 | ASSLGTVHRELF
TRBJ2-7 | TRBV2 | . | 12 | ASGGRLSSYEQY
TRBJ1-4 | TRBV5-1 | . | 13 | ASSLATSGRRKLF
TRBJ1-2 | TRBV5-6 | . | 12 | ASSSPAGNYGYT
TRBJ1-4 | TRBV30 | few | 10 | AWSVLDEKLF
TRBJ2-1 | TRBV29-1 | . | 15 | SVDRGTHSSSYNEQF
TRBJ1-1 | TRBV7-9 | . | 13 | ASSLASGSGTEAF
TRBJ1-5 | TRBV6-5 | . | 13 | ASSTRWGEDQPQH
TRBJ1-2 | TRBV28 | . | 11 | ASSLTGSPGYT
TRBJ1-5 | TRBV5-1 | . | 15 | ASSSSPLVVGNQPQH
TRBJ2-7 | TRBV27 | . | 13 | ASSRRGGSSYEQY